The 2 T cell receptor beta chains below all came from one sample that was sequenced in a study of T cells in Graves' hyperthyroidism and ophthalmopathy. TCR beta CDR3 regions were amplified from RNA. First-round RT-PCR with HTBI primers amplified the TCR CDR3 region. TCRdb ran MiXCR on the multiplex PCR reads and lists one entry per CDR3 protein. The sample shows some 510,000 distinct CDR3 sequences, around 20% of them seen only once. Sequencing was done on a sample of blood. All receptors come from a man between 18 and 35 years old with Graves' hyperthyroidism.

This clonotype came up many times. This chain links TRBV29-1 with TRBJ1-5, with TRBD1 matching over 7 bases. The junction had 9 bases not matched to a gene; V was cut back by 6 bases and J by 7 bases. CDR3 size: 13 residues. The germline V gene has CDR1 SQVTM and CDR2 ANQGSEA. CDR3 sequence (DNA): TGCAGCGTCCAAACAGGGGACGTACAGCCCCAGCATTTT. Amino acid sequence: CSVQTGDVQPQHF.

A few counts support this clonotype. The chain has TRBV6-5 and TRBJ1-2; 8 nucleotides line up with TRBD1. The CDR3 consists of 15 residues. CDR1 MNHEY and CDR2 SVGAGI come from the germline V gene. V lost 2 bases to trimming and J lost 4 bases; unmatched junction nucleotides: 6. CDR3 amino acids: CASSYRTGRGYGYTF. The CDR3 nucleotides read TGTGCCAGCAGTTACAGGACAGGGAGGGGCTATGGCTACACCTTC.